This T cell receptor (beta chain) emerged from a study of T-cell reconstitution after alpha-beta-depleted transplantation in children. Notes on the study in general: Alpha-beta T cells about two months after transplant reportedly derived from several hundred expanded graft clones. Surviving recipient T cells and thymic progenitors underlay high day-60 TCRbeta diversity in some patients.

About this clonotype: Its target is not known.

V lost 6 bases, J lost 0 bases, and 14 bases lay in between. The CDR3 is made up of 15 amino acids. Germline V gene sequence: CDR1 MGHDK, CDR2 SYGVNS. Unique molecular identifiers tagged the TCRbeta library. TCRdb redid the calling of the PCR reads with MiXCR, one entry per CDR3 protein. The sample lists about 900,000 distinct CDR3 sequences; roughly 31% were seen once. The source material was PBMCs, mostly from graft donor cells, sampled 360 days after TCRalphabeta/CD19-depleted stem cell transplant. This TCR was recovered from a boy younger than two who had a stem cell transplant for SCID, so the T cells may come from the graft donor. This chain links TRBV25-1 with TRBJ1-2; no firm D call. CDR3 amino acids: CASSGPWRANYGYTF. The CDR3 coding sequence is TGTGCCAGCAGCGGCCCATGGAGAGCTAACTATGGCTACACCTTC.